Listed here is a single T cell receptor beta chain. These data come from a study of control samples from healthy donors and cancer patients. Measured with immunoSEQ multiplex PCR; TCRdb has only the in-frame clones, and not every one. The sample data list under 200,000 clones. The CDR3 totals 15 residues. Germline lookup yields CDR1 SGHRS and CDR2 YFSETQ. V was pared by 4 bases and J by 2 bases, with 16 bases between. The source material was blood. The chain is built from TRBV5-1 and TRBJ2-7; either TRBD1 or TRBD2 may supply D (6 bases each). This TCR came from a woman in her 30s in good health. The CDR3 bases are TGCGCCAGCAGCCCCTGGGGGGCAGGAACCTACGAGCAGTACTTC. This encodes CASSPWGAGTYEQYF.